One and the same sample provided the 17 T cell receptor beta chains below, sequenced in a study of radiotherapy plus CTLA-4 blockade in lung cancer. Measured with immunoSEQ multiplex PCR; TCRdb has only the in-frame clones, and not every one. The data show more than 40,000 clones, roughly three quarters seen once. Sequences were derived from peripheral blood, sampled from a patient treated with radiotherapy plus ipilimumab. The receptors originated from a human donor with non-small cell lung cancer who had stable disease on radiotherapy plus ipilimumab.

V is TRBV13 and J is TRBJ2-5; D ambiguous. The CDR3 consists of 12 residues. V was cut by 6 bases and J by 2 bases, with 7 bases left in between. Germline values: CDR1 PRHDT, CDR2 FYEKMQ (reference sequence). The CDR3, as DNA: TGTGCCAGCAGGGGGATTCAAGAGACCCAGTACTTC. As protein: CASRGIQETQYF.

Concerning this clone: The same CDR3 is also encoded by other DNA sequences in this sample. The rearrangement joins TRBV11-2 to TRBJ1-6; unclear D gene. The V gene lost 5 bases and the J gene lost 8 bases, with 16 bases spanning the gap. The CDR3 totals 15 residues. Germline V gene lookup returns CDR1 SGHAT and CDR2 FQNNGV. Here the CDR3 DNA reads TGTGCCAGCAGCGGCGGGAGATTGGAAGATTCACCCCTCCACTTT. It is translated as CASSGGRLEDSPLHF.

The V gene is TRBV6-6, the J gene TRBJ2-5; D is uncertain. Germline CDR1 reads MNHNY; CDR2 reads SVGAGI (reference sequence). V lost 4 bases to trimming and J lost 0 bases, with 9 bases between them. The CDR3 sequence is 14 residues long. The chain's CDR3 is CASSSDIYQETQYF. The CDR3 region has the DNA TGTGCCAGCAGTTCAGACATATACCAAGAGACCCAGTACTTC.

The rearrangement links TRBV5-1 to TRBJ1-4; D ambiguous. Germline V gene lookup returns CDR1 SGHRS and CDR2 YFSETQ. Trimming removed 4 bases from V and 7 bases from J, with 14 bases in between. This CDR3 is 14 amino acids long. The CDR3 here is CASSLGWRGEKLFF. As DNA, the CDR3 is TGCGCCAGCAGCCTGGGTTGGCGTGGTGAAAAACTGTTTTTT.

This clone has just one count. The gene calls are TRBV9 and TRBJ1-4; D not resolved. The V gene lost 0 bases and the J gene lost 4 bases, with 10 bases spanning the gap. This CDR3 is 15 amino acids long. Per the germline V gene, CDR1 is SGDLS and CDR2 is YYNGEE. CDR3 nucleotides: TGTGCCAGCAGCGTAGGTATAGGATTTAATGAAAAACTGTTTTTT. Amino acids: CASSVGIGFNEKLFF.

Details on this clone: The junction departs from germline at one end; a sequencing error may be responsible. The chain couples TRBV10-3 to TRBJ1-1; D remains ambiguous. In germline, CDR1 is ENHRY, CDR2 SYGVKD. The CDR3 totals 13 residues. The CDR3 sequence is CALRPQMNTEAFF. The DNA for the CDR3 is TGTGCCCTCAGACCCCAAATGAACACTGAAGCTTTCTTT.

The chain couples TRBV5-1 to TRBJ1-3; a possible D gene is TRBD1 (6 bases). Trimming stripped 2 bases from V and 3 bases from J, with 15 bases between. This CDR3 has 16 amino acids. From germline, CDR1 is SGHRS and CDR2 YFSETQ. The CDR3 spells CASSFWVQGDGNTIYF. The DNA for the CDR3 is TGCGCCAGCAGCTTCTGGGTACAGGGTGATGGAAACACCATATATTTT.

V gene TRBV7-9 combines with J gene TRBJ2-2; D is unresolved. CDR3 length: 14 amino acids. Germline V gene data show CDR1 as SEHNR and CDR2 as FQNEAQ (reference sequence). Trimming took off 2 bases at V and 7 bases at J, with 11 bases between the two ends. The CDR3 DNA reads as TGTGCCAGCAGCTTAATAGGCCTTGGCGGGGAGCTGTTTTTT. Translated: CASSLIGLGGELFF.

The J gene is TRBJ1-1, the V gene TRBV15; the match to TRBD1 covers 11 bases. Germline V gene data show CDR1 as LNHNV and CDR2 as YYDKDF (reference sequence). Trimming at V came to 0 bases and at J to 4 bases, leaving 7 bases not matched to a gene. This CDR3 contains 17 residues. The CDR3 DNA is TGTGCCACCAGCAGAGAAGGGACAGGGGGGTCGCGCACTGAAGCTTTCTTT. It specifies CATSREGTGGSRTEAFF.

CDR3 in amino acids: CASSSNPIRTDRAYEQYF. CDR3 nucleotides: TGTGCCAGCAGCTCGAACCCGATTCGTACGGACAGGGCCTACGAGCAGTACTTC. This chain links TRBV7-9 with TRBJ2-7; 8 positions agree with TRBD1. The CDR3 totals 18 residues. From germline, CDR1 is SEHNR and CDR2 FQNEAQ (reference sequence). V lost 4 bases and J lost 2; bases outside the gene matches: 16. Based on the CDR3 plus reference TRBV7-9 and TRBJ2-7, the full variable domain is DTGVSQNPRHKITKRGQNVTFRCDPISEHNRLYWYRQTLGQGPEFLTYFQNEAQLEKSRLLSDRFSAERPKGSFSTLEIQRTEQGDSAMYLCASSSNPIRTDRAYEQYFGPGTRLTVT.

There are a few counts of this clone. The chain recombines TRBV5-4 with TRBJ1-3; D remains unclear. This CDR3 comprises 16 residues. From germline, CDR1 is SGHNT and CDR2 YYREEE (reference sequence). Trimming took off 4 bases at V and 0 bases at J, with 14 bases between the two ends. The CDR3: CASSDPSAASGNTIYF. In nucleotides, the CDR3 is TGTGCCAGCAGCGACCCTTCGGCGGCCTCTGGAAACACCATATATTTT.

This chain uses TRBV9 with TRBJ2-2; 7 bases agree with TRBD1. This CDR3 contains 17 residues. Germline V gene data show CDR1 as SGDLS and CDR2 as YYNGEE. Trimming took 3 bases from V and 7 from J; bases not matched to a gene: 15. The CDR3 loop is CASSARVGYRGDGELFF. The DNA for the CDR3 is TGTGCCAGCAGCGCCCGTGTGGGTTACAGGGGTGACGGGGAGCTGTTTTTT.

The rearrangement joins TRBV2 to TRBJ1-1, with D possibly TRBD1 on 5 matching bases. This CDR3 contains 13 residues. Germline CDR1 reads SNHLY; CDR2 reads FYNNEI. V lost 6 bases, J lost 3 bases, and 11 bases lay in between. The DNA of the CDR3 is TGTGCCAGCAGAGGGGATGGATACACTGAAGCTTTCTTT. Translated, it gives CASRGDGYTEAFF.

This clone was observed a handful of times. The V call is TRBV6-5, the J call TRBJ1-4, with D unclear. The CDR3 totals 16 residues. V lost 2 bases to trimming and J lost 12 bases, with 22 bases between them. The germline V gene encodes CDR1 MNHEY and CDR2 SVGAGI. CDR3 in DNA: TGTGCCAGCAGTTACGCGGCGTCAGCCCAACTTCGGGAACTGTTTTTT. It is translated as CASSYAASAQLRELFF.

This chain uses TRBV19 with TRBJ1-2; 10 bases fit TRBD1. The CDR3 loop spans 13 amino acids. In germline, CDR1 is LNHDA, CDR2 SQIVND (reference sequence). V shed 6 bases, J shed 4 bases, and the junction held 2 bases outside the gene matches. DNA of the CDR3: TGTGCCAGTAGGGGGACAGGGGTCTATGGCTACACCTTC. Its translation is CASRGTGVYGYTF.

This chain uses TRBV2 with TRBJ2-2; weak D call: TRBD1 (6 bases). Germline lookup yields CDR1 SNHLY and CDR2 FYNNEI. V shed 2 bases and J shed 1 base, with 11 bases lying between them. This CDR3 is 16 amino acids long. The CDR3 sequence: CASSEQGTQNTGELFF. The CDR3 DNA sequence: TGTGCCAGCAGTGAACAGGGGACCCAGAACACCGGGGAGCTGTTTTTT.

A single count supports this clone. The V gene is TRBV5-1, the J gene TRBJ1-4; the D gene is possibly TRBD1 (5 bases). Looked up from germline, CDR1 is SGHRS and CDR2 is YFSETQ. This CDR3 is 15 amino acids long. V lost 0 bases to trimming and J lost 6 bases, with 12 bases between them. The CDR3 loop reads CASSLAPGKDEKLFF. The CDR3 DNA sequence: TGCGCCAGCAGCTTGGCTCCAGGGAAGGATGAAAAACTGTTTTTT.